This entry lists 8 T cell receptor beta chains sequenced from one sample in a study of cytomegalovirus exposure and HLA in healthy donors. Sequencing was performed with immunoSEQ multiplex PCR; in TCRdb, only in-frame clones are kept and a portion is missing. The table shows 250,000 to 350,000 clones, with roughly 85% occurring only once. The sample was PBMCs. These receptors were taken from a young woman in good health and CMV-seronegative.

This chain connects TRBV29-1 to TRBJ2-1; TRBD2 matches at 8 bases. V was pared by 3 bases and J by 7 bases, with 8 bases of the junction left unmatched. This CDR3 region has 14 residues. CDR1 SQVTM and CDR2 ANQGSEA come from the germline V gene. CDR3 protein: CSVEAGGRTNEQFF. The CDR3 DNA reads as TGCAGCGTTGAGGCTGGCGGGAGGACGAATGAGCAGTTCTTC.

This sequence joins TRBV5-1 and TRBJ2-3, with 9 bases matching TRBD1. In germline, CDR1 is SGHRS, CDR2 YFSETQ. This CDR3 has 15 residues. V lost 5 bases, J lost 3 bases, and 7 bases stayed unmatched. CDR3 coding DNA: TGCGCCAGCAGTAAGGACAGGGGAGGGACAGATACGCAGTATTTT. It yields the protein CASSKDRGGTDTQYF.

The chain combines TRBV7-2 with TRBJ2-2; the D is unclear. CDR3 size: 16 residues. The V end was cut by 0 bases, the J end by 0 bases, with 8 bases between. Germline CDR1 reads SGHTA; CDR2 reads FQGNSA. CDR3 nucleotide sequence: TGTGCCAGCAGCTTAGCAGCACCGGCGAACACCGGGGAGCTGTTTTTT. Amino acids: CASSLAAPANTGELFF.

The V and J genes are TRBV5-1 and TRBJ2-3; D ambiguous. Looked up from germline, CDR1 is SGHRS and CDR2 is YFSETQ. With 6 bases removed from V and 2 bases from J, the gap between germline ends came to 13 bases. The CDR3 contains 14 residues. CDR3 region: CASKPLSDTDTQYF. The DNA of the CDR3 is TGCGCCAGCAAGCCACTCTCCGACACAGATACGCAGTATTTT.

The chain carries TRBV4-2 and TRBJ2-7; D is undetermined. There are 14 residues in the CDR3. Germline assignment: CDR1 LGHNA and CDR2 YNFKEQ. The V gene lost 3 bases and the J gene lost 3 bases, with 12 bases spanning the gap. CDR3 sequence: CASSHQRLSYEQYF. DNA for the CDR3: TGTGCCAGCAGCCATCAGCGACTGAGCTACGAGCAGTACTTC.

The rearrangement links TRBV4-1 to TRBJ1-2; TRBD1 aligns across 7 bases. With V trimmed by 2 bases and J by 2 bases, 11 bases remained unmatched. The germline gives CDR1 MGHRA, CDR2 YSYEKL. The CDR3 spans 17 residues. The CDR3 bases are TGCGCCAGCAGCCAAATGGACAGGACCGATACCAACTATGGCTACACCTTC. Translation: CASSQMDRTDTNYGYTF.

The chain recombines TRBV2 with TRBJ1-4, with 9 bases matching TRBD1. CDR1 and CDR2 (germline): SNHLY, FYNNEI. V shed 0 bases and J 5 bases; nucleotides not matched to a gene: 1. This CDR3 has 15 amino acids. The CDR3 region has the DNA TGTGCCAGCAGTGAAGCGGGGACAGGGAATGAAAAACTGTTTTTT. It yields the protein CASSEAGTGNEKLFF. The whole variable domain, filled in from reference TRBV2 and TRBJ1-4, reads EPEVTQTPSHQVTQMGQEVILRCVPISNHLYFYWYRQILGQKVEFLVSFYNNEISEKSEIFDDQFSVERPDGSNFTLKIRSTKLEDSAMYFCASSEAGTGNEKLFFGSGTQLSVL.

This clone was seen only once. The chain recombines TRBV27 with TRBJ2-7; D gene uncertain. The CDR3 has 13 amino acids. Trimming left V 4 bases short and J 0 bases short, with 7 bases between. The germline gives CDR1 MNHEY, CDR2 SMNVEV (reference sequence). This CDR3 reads CASSYASSYEQYF. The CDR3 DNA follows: TGTGCCAGCAGTTACGCCAGCTCCTACGAGCAGTACTTC.